The TCR beta chain under discussion was sequenced for a study of monozygotic twins with inflammatory bowel disease. The germline gives CDR1 SGDLS, CDR2 YYNGEE. The CDR3 spans 12 residues. TCRdb re-called the 5' RACE reads; every CDR3 protein appears as one record, without DNA. This repertoire comprises 150,000 to 200,000 distinct CDR3 sequences; its ten largest clones make up around 2.8%. V usage is TRBV9 and J usage is TRBJ2-2. This receptor was obtained from a human donor with ulcerative colitis or Crohn's disease, or a healthy co-twin of an affected twin (not recorded which). The sample was blood. CDR3 sequence reads: CASSVVTGELFF. Together with reference TRBV9 and TRBJ2-2, the CDR3 gives the full variable domain: DSGVTQTPKHLITATGQRVTLRCSPRSGDLSVYWYQQSLDQGLQFLIQYYNGEERAKGNILERFSAQQFPDLHSELNLSSLELGDSALYFCASSVVTGELFFGEGSRLTVL.